Sequencing of this TCR beta chain was carried out in a study of shared clonotypes between healthy human individuals. Study summary: Each donor had three CD4 naive, three CD4 memory, two CD8 naive and one CD8 memory plate.

The CDR3 loop spans 15 amino acids. Germline V CDR1 and CDR2: SQVTM, ANQGSEA. The ends lost 6 bases at V and 6 bases at J; junction bases unmatched: 15. Donors comprised only Caucasian adults living in Nashville, Tennessee. Authors' analysis steps: ImmunoSEQ junction-only sequences lacked quality scores, so their filtering differed. Libraries were prepared by immunoSEQ multiplex PCR; TCRdb keeps only in-frame clonotypes and omits some of them. The V and J calls and clone size are taken from that table; D and trimming were inferred from the DNA. This repertoire shows over 1.5 million clones, 95% to 99% found once; its top ten account for about 0.45%.

This chain uses TRBV29-1 with TRBJ1-2, with 8 bases lining up with TRBD1. The source is a young man in good health. The sequenced sample consisted of naive CD4+ T cells sorted from blood. The subset is: CD45RA+ positively selected. The DNA of the CDR3 is TGCAGCGTCGCGGCGGGACAGGAATACACAGATGGCTACACCTTC. Translated, it gives CSVAAGQEYTDGYTF.